The T cell receptor (beta chain) described here comes from a study of long-term antiretroviral therapy in people with HIV. General study findings and limits: Post-ART diversity increased but stayed below transplant donor controls. Clonotypes expanded prior to ART showed repertoire dominance at all sampled time points. Blood was collected between about 2003 and 2018, possibly under older ART regimens. ART adherence, viral resistance and therapy changes were undocumented.

Survey level was the resolution at which the v3.0 immunoSEQ assay ran. TCRdb's table, derived via immunoSEQ multiplex PCR, lists solely in-frame clones and lacks some. Counted here are 20,000 to 25,000 clones, roughly 84% occurring once; the ten biggest clones make up around a tenth. About this clone: Its antigen is currently unknown.

Germline loops: CDR1 SGHTA, CDR2 FQGNSA. CDR3 length: 17 residues. J gave up 6 bases and V 6 bases, and 16 bases lay outside the gene matches. This rearrangement joins TRBV7-2 to TRBJ2-1, with 8 bases lining up with TRBD2. The material was unsorted PBMCs, obtained around 2.5 years after starting antiretroviral therapy. The receptor's source is a man in his forties with HIV. The chain's CDR3 is CASSSGQAGARGNEQFF. Here the CDR3 DNA reads TGTGCCAGCAGTTCCGGCCAAGCGGGAGCAAGGGGCAATGAGCAGTTCTTC.